This note documents a single TCR beta chain sequence. The authors' processing: Scientists estimated how many nucleated cells there were by amplifying reference gene primers. Clones were read by immunoSEQ multiplex PCR, and TCRdb kept only the in-frame ones, dropping some. V and J calls and clone size are given by that table; D and trimming were obtained from the DNA. The table shows fewer than 150,000 clones, with around 78% occurring only once. This record comes from a study of blood T cell repertoires in COVID-19. Germline loops: CDR1 SGHNT, CDR2 YYREEE (reference sequence). The V and J ends lost 0 bases and 4 bases respectively, with 11 bases between them. The CDR3 covers 14 residues.

The sample comprised peripheral blood. The clonotype comes from a human donor in a cohort sampled during active COVID-19. The chain is built from TRBV5-4 and TRBJ2-7, with no clear D. CDR3 protein: CASSLDSGFYEQYF. The CDR3 nucleotides are TGTGCCAGCAGCTTGGACAGTGGGTTTTACGAGCAGTACTTC.